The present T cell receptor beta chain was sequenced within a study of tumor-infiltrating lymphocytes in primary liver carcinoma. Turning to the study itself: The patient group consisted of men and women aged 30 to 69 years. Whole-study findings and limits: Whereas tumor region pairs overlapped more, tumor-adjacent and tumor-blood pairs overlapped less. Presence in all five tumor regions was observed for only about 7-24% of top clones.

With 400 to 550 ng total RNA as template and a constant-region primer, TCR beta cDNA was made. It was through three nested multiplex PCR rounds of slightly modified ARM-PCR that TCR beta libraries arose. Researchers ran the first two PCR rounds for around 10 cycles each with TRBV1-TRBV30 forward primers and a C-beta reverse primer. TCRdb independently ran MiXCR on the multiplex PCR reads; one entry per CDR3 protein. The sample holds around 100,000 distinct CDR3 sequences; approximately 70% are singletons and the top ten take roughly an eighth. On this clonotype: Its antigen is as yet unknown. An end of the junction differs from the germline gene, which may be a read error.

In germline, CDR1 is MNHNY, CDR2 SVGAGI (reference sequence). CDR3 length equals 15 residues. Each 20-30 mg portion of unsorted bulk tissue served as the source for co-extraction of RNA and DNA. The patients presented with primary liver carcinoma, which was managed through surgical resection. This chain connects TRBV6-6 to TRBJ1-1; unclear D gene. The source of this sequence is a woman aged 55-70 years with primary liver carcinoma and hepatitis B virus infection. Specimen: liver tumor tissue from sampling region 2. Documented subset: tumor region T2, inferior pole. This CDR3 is CSSSYTGRDGTEAFF. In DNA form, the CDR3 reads TGTTCCAGTAGTTATACCGGGAGAGACGGCACTGAAGCTTTCTTT.